The entry that follows covers one T cell receptor beta chain sequence. Its target is unknown. CD4+CD25+CD127- Tregs, CD4+CD25- non-Tregs, CD4 and CD8 cells were sorted. Assay used: immunoSEQ multiplex PCR; TCRdb lists only in-frame clones, some missing. The data hold around 20,000 clones, with 75% to 85% observed a single time. The data are from a study of Tregs in tolerant kidney transplant recipients. The study, taken as a whole, reports: Validation in larger populations is needed because few patients were studied.

CDR3 size: 14 residues. Germline CDR1 and CDR2: SGHAT and FQNNGV. V lost 1 base and J 6 bases, leaving 10 bases between the germline ends. Sequencing input: Tregs from blood. This chain links TRBV11-2 with TRBJ2-4, with D perhaps TRBD2 (6 bases). This sequence originates from a human donor in good health. DNA of the CDR3: TGTGCCAGCAGCTTAGGACTAGGAAGAAACATTCAGTACTTC. It is translated as CASSLGLGRNIQYF.